This is a list of T cell receptor beta chains from one sample in a study of T cells after yellow fever vaccination. TCRdb recomputed calls from the 5' RACE reads with MiXCR, one row per CDR3 protein. The sample includes over 300,000 distinct CDR3 sequences, approximately 4% of them seen just once. Material: PBMCs, obtained 5 days after the yellow fever booster vaccination. Receptors originate from a man in his late teens or twenties who received the YFV17D yellow fever vaccine. Both conserved end residues are part of each CDR3. Fields, in order: D gene, clone size, V gene, J gene, CDR3 protein, CDR3 DNA. The D gene is left open where the match is weak. For some rows the clone size is stated as once, few or many, or as a class when expanded; others skip it.

NA,NA,TRBV6-5,TRBJ2-5,CASSYRSEGTQYF,TGTGCCAGCAGTTATCGAAGTGAAGGGACCCAGTACTTC
NA,few,TRBV29-1,TRBJ2-6,CSVWAGRGANVLTF,TGCAGCGTCTGGGCGGGGCGTGGGGCCAACGTCCTGACTTTC
NA,few,TRBV5-6,TRBJ1-4,CASSMGGYQEKLFF,TGTGCCAGCAGCATGGGGGGGTATCAGGAAAAACTGTTTTTT
NA,few,TRBV2,TRBJ2-5,CASSEVGRGGQETQYF,TGTGCCAGCAGTGAAGTGGGCAGGGGGGGCCAGGAGACCCAGTACTTC
NA,few,TRBV5-1,TRBJ2-3,CASSLSGLNTDTQYF,TGCGCCAGCAGCTTGTCAGGACTAAACACAGATACGCAGTATTTT
NA,NA,TRBV29-1,TRBJ2-4,CSAPYRKNIQYF,TGCAGCGCCCCTTACAGGAAAAACATTCAGTACTTC
NA,NA,TRBV24-1,TRBJ1-5,CATSGSGWDQPQHF,TGTGCCACCAGCGGTTCAGGGTGGGATCAGCCCCAGCATTTT
TRBD2,few,TRBV4-3,TRBJ2-5,CASSQESKRGEMGETQYF,TGCGCCAGCAGCCAAGAGTCGAAGCGGGGGGAAATGGGAGAGACCCAGTACTTC
TRBD2,many,TRBV18,TRBJ2-5,CASSQNSGQETQYF,TGTGCCAGCTCACAGAATAGCGGGCAAGAGACCCAGTACTTC
NA,NA,TRBV7-2,TRBJ2-3,CASSWAERDTQYF,TGTGCCAGCAGCTGGGCAGAAAGAGATACGCAGTATTTT
NA,many,TRBV11-2,TRBJ2-3,CASTLYTDTQYF,TGTGCCAGCACCCTTTACACAGATACGCAGTATTTT
TRBD1,NA,TRBV6-2/TRBV6-3,TRBJ1-1,CASRYRDSTTEAFF,TGTGCCAGCAGGTACCGGGACAGTACCACTGAAGCTTTCTTT
TRBD1,NA,TRBV7-3,TRBJ1-3,CASSSGQGPGNTIYF,TGTGCCAGCAGCTCGGGACAGGGGCCTGGAAACACCATATATTTT
NA,NA,TRBV7-8,TRBJ2-3,CASSLSPGSFADTQYF,TGTGCCAGCAGCTTATCGCCGGGAAGTTTTGCAGATACGCAGTATTTT
NA,many,TRBV7-2,TRBJ2-7,CASSLGAGPEQYF,TGTGCCAGCAGCTTAGGGGCGGGGCCCGAGCAGTACTTC
TRBD1,many,TRBV12-3/TRBV12-4,TRBJ1-2,CASTLQSRQGYGYTF,TGTGCCAGCACTTTGCAAAGTCGACAGGGCTATGGCTACACCTTC
TRBD1,NA,TRBV7-7,TRBJ2-1,CASSTWGTGGDEEFF,TGTGCTAGCAGCACTTGGGGGACAGGGGGCGATGAGGAGTTCTTC
NA,many,TRBV7-2,TRBJ2-7,CASGEGTNSYEQYF,TGTGCCAGCGGTGAGGGCACAAACTCCTACGAGCAGTACTTC
TRBD2,NA,TRBV5-6,TRBJ2-1,CASSNRGDSYNEQFF,TGTGCCAGCAGCAACCGGGGGGACTCCTACAATGAGCAGTTCTTC
NA,few,TRBV7-9,TRBJ2-1,CASSLAGQPREQFF,TGTGCCAGCAGCTTAGCGGGCCAGCCCCGTGAGCAGTTCTTC